The 26 T cell receptor beta chains presented below share a single source sample, sequenced in a study of blood T cell repertoires in COVID-19. Profiled with immunoSEQ multiplex PCR; TCRdb holds only in-frame clones, not every one. The sample lists some 21,000 clones, over 75% occurring once. The sample comprised peripheral blood. The receptors come from a man aged 45-65 years with active COVID-19.

The J gene is TRBJ2-7, the V gene TRBV7-9, with a tentative D call TRBD1 (6 bases). Germline V gene data show CDR1 as SEHNR and CDR2 as FQNEAQ (reference sequence). V was cut by 9 bases and J by 0 bases, with 15 bases left in between. The CDR3 length is 14 residues. CDR3 loop: CASEDSKSSYEQYF. CDR3 in DNA: TGTGCCAGTGAGGACAGTAAAAGCTCCTACGAGCAGTACTTC.

This clone was recorded only once. The chain combines TRBV9 with TRBJ2-7; D might be TRBD1 (6 bases). Germline CDR1 and CDR2: SGDLS and YYNGEE. The V and J ends lost 3 bases and 0 bases respectively, with 13 bases between them. The CDR3 runs 15 residues. This CDR3 is CASSASPDSSYEQYF. In DNA form, the CDR3 reads TGTGCCAGCAGCGCGAGCCCGGACAGCTCCTACGAGCAGTACTTC.

The sample holds one count of this clone. The CDR3 region has the DNA TGTGCCAGCACCCCCGGAGCGAGCGCCTACAATGAGCAGTTCTTC. It codes for CASTPGASAYNEQFF. This chain uses TRBV6-2 or TRBV6-3 with TRBJ2-1, with D unclear. Germline V gives CDR1 MNHEY, CDR2 SVGEGT. The CDR3 consists of 15 residues. The V end was cut by 7 bases, the J end by 2 bases, with 15 bases between.

J is TRBJ1-4 and V is TRBV15; D not resolved. CDR1 and CDR2 (germline): LNHNV, YYDKDF (reference sequence). The V and J ends lost 1 base and 0 bases respectively, with 6 bases between them. This CDR3 is built from 15 residues. The CDR3 here is CATSRGSATNEKLFF. CDR3 bases: TGTGCCACCAGCAGAGGTTCCGCAACTAATGAAAAACTGTTTTTT.

The chain couples TRBV6-5 to TRBJ1-2; perhaps TRBD1 as D (6 bases). This CDR3 comprises 14 residues. Germline CDR1 reads MNHEY; CDR2 reads SVGAGI. Between the trimmed V and J ends, which lost 0 bases and 8 bases, there was a span of 13 bases. DNA for the CDR3: TGTGCCAGCAGTTACTCTGGGGGCGAAGGGGGCTACACCTTC. Translating it yields CASSYSGGEGGYTF.

This clone has a handful of counts. This chain uses TRBV5-4 with TRBJ1-4; no firm D call. The germline CDR1 and CDR2 sequences are SGHNT and YYREEE (reference sequence). There are 16 residues in the CDR3. V shed 2 bases and J shed 2 bases, with 13 bases lying between them. This chain's CDR3 is CASSLAPSRTNEKLFF. For the CDR3, the DNA is TGTGCCAGCAGCTTAGCCCCTTCTAGGACTAATGAAAAACTGTTTTTT.

The genes are TRBV27 and TRBJ2-7; 9 positions match TRBD1. The junction had 9 bases not matched to a gene; V was cut back by 5 bases and J by 7 bases. Germline V gene lookup returns CDR1 MNHEY and CDR2 SMNVEV (reference sequence). CDR3 length equals 14 residues. CDR3 region: CASSTRTGAGEQYF. For the CDR3, the DNA is TGTGCCAGCAGTACCAGGACAGGGGCAGGAGAGCAGTACTTC.

The chain is built from TRBV5-1 and TRBJ1-3; 7 bases align to TRBD1. CDR3 length: 16 amino acids. The germline V gene has CDR1 SGHRS and CDR2 YFSETQ. After removal of 0 bases from V and 2 bases from J, the junction contained 5 bases not matched to a gene. The CDR3 sequence: CASSLAGTVAGNTIYF. DNA of the CDR3: TGCGCCAGCAGCTTGGCTGGGACAGTCGCTGGAAACACCATATATTTT.

As regards this clone: Other DNA sequences in the same sample also yield this CDR3. The chain employs TRBV5-1 and TRBJ2-3, with no clear D. Germline V gene lookup returns CDR1 SGHRS and CDR2 YFSETQ. The CDR3 spans 14 residues. The V gene lost 2 bases and the J gene lost 3 bases, with 10 bases spanning the gap. Here the CDR3 DNA reads TGCGCCAGCAGCTTCGGTGCCCTAACAGATACGCAGTATTTT. It encodes CASSFGALTDTQYF. The full variable domain, its missing parts supplied by reference TRBV5-1 and TRBJ2-3, is KAGVTQTPRYLIKTRGQQVTLSCSPISGHRSVSWYQQTPGQGLQFLFEYFSETQRNKGNFPGRFSGRQFSNSRSEMNVSTLELGDSALYLCASSFGALTDTQYFGPGTRLTVL.

The genes are TRBV5-5 and TRBJ2-1; 12 bases agree with TRBD2. Germline CDR1 and CDR2: SGHKS and YYEKEE (reference sequence). There are 15 residues in the CDR3. Trimming cost V 2 bases and J 6 bases; bases outside gene matches: 3. Written as DNA, the CDR3 is TGTGCCAGCAGCTTCGGACTAGCGGGGACCAATGAGCAGTTCTTC. Protein product: CASSFGLAGTNEQFF.

The sample holds one count of this clone. DNA of the CDR3: TGTGCCAGCAGCAGCACTAGCGGGGATACAGATACGCAGTATTTT. It is translated as CASSSTSGDTDTQYF. The chain employs TRBV5-6 and TRBJ2-3, with 10 bases identical to TRBD2. Germline values: CDR1 SGHDT, CDR2 YYEEEE. The length of the CDR3 is 15 residues. V lost 4 bases and J lost 3; bases outside the gene matches: 5. The full variable domain, its missing parts supplied by reference TRBV5-6 and TRBJ2-3, is DAGVTQSPTHLIKTRGQQVTLRCSPKSGHDTVSWYQQALGQGPQFIFQYYEEEERQRGNFPDRFSGHQFPNYSSELNVNALLLGDSALYLCASSSTSGDTDTQYFGPGTRLTVL.

This clone was detected once. The chain links TRBV7-3 to TRBJ2-3; the D gene is possibly TRBD2 (6 bases). Germline V gene lookup returns CDR1 SGHTA and CDR2 FQGTGA. V lost 0 bases and J 6 bases, leaving 13 bases between the germline ends. The CDR3 is made up of 15 amino acids. DNA of the CDR3: TGTGCCAGCAGCTTAACAGGAGGGAGCGGCGATACGCAGTATTTT. Translating it yields CASSLTGGSGDTQYF.

The V gene is TRBV5-1, the J gene TRBJ1-1; no clear D. V shed 4 bases and J shed 7 bases, with 17 bases lying between them. CDR1 SGHRS and CDR2 YFSETQ come from the germline V gene. The CDR3 contains 14 residues. The CDR3 region has the DNA TGCGCCAGCAGCCCGCTGGATGTTTCGGGTGAAGCTTTCTTT. It yields the protein CASSPLDVSGEAFF.

The V call is TRBV7-7, the J call TRBJ1-6; D is possibly TRBD1 (5 bases). V lost 1 base to trimming and J lost 10 bases, with 14 bases between them. The CDR3 has 15 amino acids. Germline CDR1 and CDR2: SSHAT and FNYEAQ (reference sequence). The CDR3: CASSLVGGTRSPLHF. CDR3 bases: TGTGCCAGCAGCTTAGTTGGAGGGACCCGATCACCCCTCCACTTT.

V usage is TRBV2 and J usage is TRBJ2-7; 8 bases match TRBD1. Germline trimming cut 1 base from V and 3 bases from J; bases unmatched to any gene: 5. The CDR3 sequence is 15 residues long. Germline values: CDR1 SNHLY, CDR2 FYNNEI. In nucleotides, the CDR3 is TGTGCCAGCAGTGAAGGCAGGACAGGGTACTACGAGCAGTACTTC. Translating it yields CASSEGRTGYYEQYF.

The rearrangement links TRBV9 to TRBJ2-5; weak D call: TRBD1 (6 bases). Looked up from germline, CDR1 is SGDLS and CDR2 is YYNGEE. The CDR3 has 13 amino acids. The V gene lost 0 bases and the J gene lost 4 bases, with 7 bases spanning the gap. The CDR3 sequence: CASSVEQGETQYF. CDR3 coding DNA: TGTGCCAGCAGCGTAGAACAGGGAGAGACCCAGTACTTC.

This sequence joins TRBV5-6 and TRBJ1-2, with unresolved D. V lost 3 bases to trimming and J lost 8 bases, with 11 bases between them. CDR1 and CDR2 from the germline V gene are SGHDT and YYEEEE. The CDR3 is made up of 12 amino acids. CDR3 residues: CASSSEVGGYTF. CDR3 DNA: TGTGCCAGCAGCTCTGAGGTTGGGGGCTACACCTTC. Variable domain in full (rest from reference TRBV5-6 and TRBJ1-2): DAGVTQSPTHLIKTRGQQVTLRCSPKSGHDTVSWYQQALGQGPQFIFQYYEEEERQRGNFPDRFSGHQFPNYSSELNVNALLLGDSALYLCASSSEVGGYTFGSGTRLTVV.

This clone was observed once. The chain joins TRBV5-5 to TRBJ2-5; 9 bases map to TRBD2. Trimming at V came to 4 bases and at J to 5 bases, leaving 12 bases not matched to a gene. CDR1 is SGHKS and CDR2 is YYEKEE in the germline V gene (reference sequence). The CDR3 consists of 16 residues. The CDR3 loop reads CASSPDWRGGQETQYF. CDR3 DNA: TGTGCCAGCAGCCCGGACTGGCGGGGGGGCCAGGAGACCCAGTACTTC.

The chain is built from TRBV4-1 and TRBJ1-5, with TRBD1 identical over 9 bases. CDR1 MGHRA and CDR2 YSYEKL come from the germline V gene. This CDR3 spans 14 amino acids. Trimming took 4 bases from V and 6 from J; bases not matched to a gene: 4. The DNA for the CDR3 is TGCGCCAGCAGCCGGACAGGGGAGGCTCAGCCCCAGCATTTT. As protein: CASSRTGEAQPQHF.

As concerns this clone: A junction end diverges from the germline sequence, so it may reflect a read error. The chain couples TRBV7-3 to TRBJ1-1; D uncertain. Germline CDR1 is SGHTA and CDR2 is FQGTGA. This CDR3 spans 13 amino acids. CDR3 DNA sequence: TGTGCCAGCACCTTAGAACCGGGGACTGAAGCTTTCTTT. Amino acid sequence: CASTLEPGTEAFF.

The J gene is TRBJ1-2, the V gene TRBV6-2 or TRBV6-3, with a tentative D call TRBD1 (5 bases). Trimming shortened V by 2 bases and J by 6 bases, and 22 bases separated the two germline ends. CDR1 is MNHEY, CDR2 SVGEGT, per germline. This CDR3 is built from 17 residues. CDR3 sequence (DNA): TGTGCCAGCAGTTACCCTCGGACTGCCCGGGGGAGAAATGGCTACACCTTC. It codes for CASSYPRTARGRNGYTF.

This clone appeared a single time. The chain carries TRBV30 and TRBJ1-4; possible D gene TRBD1, 5 bases. Looked up from germline, CDR1 is GTSNPN and CDR2 is SVGIG (reference sequence). Trimming removed 3 bases at V and 5 bases at J, with 7 bases between. The CDR3 is 12 amino acids. The CDR3 nucleotides are TGTGCCTGGAGGCGGGGGAATGAAAAACTGTTTTTT. Translating gives CAWRRGNEKLFF.

The chain has TRBV12-3 or TRBV12-4 and TRBJ1-6; 7 nucleotides agree with TRBD1. This CDR3 is built from 13 residues. After removal of 6 bases from V and 4 bases from J, the junction contained 0 bases not matched to a gene. CDR3 loop: CASRGQYNSPLHF. The CDR3 region has the DNA TGTGCCAGCAGGGGACAGTATAATTCACCCCTCCACTTT.

The gene calls are TRBV11-3 and TRBJ2-1; 10 bases map to TRBD2. Germline V gives CDR1 SGHNT, CDR2 YENEEA. The CDR3 is 13 residues long. Trimming removed 5 bases from V and 9 bases from J; junction bases left unmatched: 4. CDR3 nucleotide sequence: TGTGCCAGCAGCCCGCGGACTAGCGGTGAGCAGTTCTTC. It is translated as CASSPRTSGEQFF.

The V call is TRBV9, the J call TRBJ2-5; a possible D gene is TRBD2 (5 bases). Trimming removed 2 bases from V and 4 bases from J, with 15 bases in between. The CDR3 covers 15 residues. Germline loops: CDR1 SGDLS, CDR2 YYNGEE. The DNA for the CDR3 is TGTGCCAGCAGCGTTAGTGGACTTAAAGGAGAGACCCAGTACTTC. It yields the protein CASSVSGLKGETQYF. The full variable domain, completed using reference TRBV9 and TRBJ2-5, is DSGVTQTPKHLITATGQRVTLRCSPRSGDLSVYWYQQSLDQGLQFLIQYYNGEERAKGNILERFSAQQFPDLHSELNLSSLELGDSALYFCASSVSGLKGETQYFGPGTRLLVL.

The chain is built from TRBV13 and TRBJ2-1; D perhaps matches TRBD2 (6 bases). The CDR3 is 13 amino acids. The V end lost 7 bases, the J end lost 8 bases, and 15 bases lay between the germline ends. The V gene's germline CDR1 is PRHDT and CDR2 FYEKMQ (reference sequence). The chain's CDR3 is CASKRPSGDEQFF. The CDR3 nucleotides are TGTGCCAGCAAAAGACCCTCGGGGGATGAGCAGTTCTTC.